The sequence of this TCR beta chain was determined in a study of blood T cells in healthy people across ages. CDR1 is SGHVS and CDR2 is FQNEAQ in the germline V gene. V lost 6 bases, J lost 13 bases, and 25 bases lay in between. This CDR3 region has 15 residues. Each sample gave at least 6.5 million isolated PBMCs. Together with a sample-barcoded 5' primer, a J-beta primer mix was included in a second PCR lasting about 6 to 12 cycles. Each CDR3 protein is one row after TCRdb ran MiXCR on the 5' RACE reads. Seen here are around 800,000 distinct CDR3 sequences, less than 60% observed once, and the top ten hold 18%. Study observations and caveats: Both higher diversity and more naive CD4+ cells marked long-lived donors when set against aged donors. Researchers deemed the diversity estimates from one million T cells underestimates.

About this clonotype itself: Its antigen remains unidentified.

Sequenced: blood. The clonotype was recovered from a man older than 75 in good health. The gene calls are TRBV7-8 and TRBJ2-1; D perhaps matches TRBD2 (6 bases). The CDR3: CASSPPGRSGGTQFF. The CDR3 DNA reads TGTGCCAGCAGTCCCCCGGGACGCTCCGGAGGGACCCAGTTCTTC.